What follows is one T cell receptor (beta chain) and its context. Its antigen is unknown. These data originate in a study of identical twins. Germline CDR1 reads SEHNR; CDR2 reads FQNEAQ (reference sequence). V lost 1 base to trimming and J lost 11 bases, with 14 bases between them. The CDR3 runs 13 residues. TCRdb processed the 5' RACE reads anew with MiXCR; each CDR3 protein has one entry. The data show 1.5 million to 2 million distinct CDR3 sequences, about 31% seen once. Whole-study findings and limits: Cord blood beta clonotypes present at high abundance carried fewer insertions; no such pattern appeared in memory repertoires.

V usage is TRBV7-9 and J usage is TRBJ1-1, with D maybe TRBD1 (6 bases). This sequence originates from a newborn girl in good health. Source material: cord blood. CDR3 sequence: CASSLDGQSGAFF. In DNA form, the CDR3 reads TGTGCCAGCAGCTTAGATGGACAGAGCGGGGCTTTCTTT.